This is a list of T cell receptor beta chains from one sample in a study of blood T cell repertoires in COVID-19. TCRdb's copy holds only in-frame clones and misses some; the assay was immunoSEQ multiplex PCR. The sample has roughly 87,000 clones, more than 70% seen once. The sample consisted of peripheral blood. The receptor source for this set is a man in his 60s with acute or convalescent COVID-19. The CDR3 runs from the conserved cysteine through the conserved F or W. D genes are given only for firm matches. Expanded clones get a size class; other rows say once, few or many, or leave the size out.

j_call d_call clone_size v_call cdr3_aa cdr3_nt
TRBJ1-1 TRBD1 few TRBV6-5 CASSYYQGQGVTEAFF TGTGCCAGCAGTTACTATCAGGGACAGGGAGTAACTGAAGCTTTCTTT
TRBJ1-1 . . TRBV6-5 CASSYSTGLEAFF TGTGCCAGCAGTTACTCGACAGGACTCGAAGCTTTCTTT
TRBJ2-3 . . TRBV28 CASRRRDGNTDTQYF TGTGCCAGCAGGCGGAGGGACGGAAACACAGATACGCAGTATTTT
TRBJ2-7 TRBD1 . TRBV5-3 CARSGTDSYEQYF TGTGCCAGGTCAGGGACAGACTCCTACGAGCAGTACTTC
TRBJ1-5 . . TRBV28 CATHESVTVKPQHF TGTGCCACCCATGAGTCCGTAACCGTGAAGCCCCAGCATTTT
TRBJ2-5 . . TRBV11-1 CASSLGGVDVETQYF TGTGCCAGCAGCTTAGGAGGAGTCGACGTGGAGACCCAGTACTTC
TRBJ2-7 TRBD2 . TRBV5-1 CASSLDQRGDYEQYF TGCGCCAGCAGCTTGGATCAGCGGGGGGACTACGAGCAGTACTTC
TRBJ1-3 . . TRBV3-1/TRBV3-2 CASSQGRGNTIYF TGTGCCAGCAGCCAGGGGCGTGGAAACACCATATATTTT
TRBJ1-6 TRBD1 once TRBV6-4 CASSDFPPGQGNSPLHF TGTGCCAGCAGTGACTTCCCCCCAGGACAGGGTAATTCACCCCTCCACTTT
TRBJ1-1 . few TRBV19 CASSREASYYTEAFF TGTGCCAGTAGTCGGGAGGCCTCCTATTACACTGAAGCTTTCTTT
TRBJ2-7 . . TRBV28 CASSLTGGGAEQYF TGTGCCAGCAGTTTAACCGGGGGTGGGGCAGAGCAGTACTTC
TRBJ1-1 . . TRBV24-1 CATSDQGSEAFF TGTGCCACCAGTGACCAGGGCTCTGAAGCTTTCTTT
TRBJ1-3 . . TRBV5-1 CASSLAGSSGNTIYF TGCGCCAGCAGCTTGGCGGGTTCCTCTGGAAACACCATATATTTT
TRBJ1-2 . . TRBV10-1 CASSVNRLPNLANYGYTF TGCGCCAGCAGTGTGAACAGACTACCAAACCTCGCTAACTATGGCTACACCTTC
TRBJ1-2 TRBD1 . TRBV7-9 CASSLDAGGQDGYTF TGTGCCAGCAGCTTAGACGCAGGGGGACAGGATGGCTACACCTTC
TRBJ2-7 TRBD2 . TRBV11-2 CASSLDLPSGGGTYEQYF TGTGCCAGCAGCTTAGACTTGCCTAGCGGGGGAGGGACCTACGAGCAGTACTTC
TRBJ2-7 TRBD2 few TRBV6-2/TRBV6-3 CASSYYRQVVTGTTYLYEQYF TGTGCCAGCAGTTACTACCGACAAGTTGTCACCGGGACTACTTATCTTTACGAGCAGTACTTC
TRBJ1-4 . few TRBV2 CASKKVSGAATEKLFF TGTGCCAGCAAGAAGGTATCAGGGGCTGCGACGGAAAAACTGTTTTTT
TRBJ1-2 . . TRBV10-3 CAISEGQSYGIAF TGTGCCATCAGTGAAGGACAGTCCTATGGTATCGCCTTC
TRBJ1-5 TRBD1 . TRBV10-3 CAISPGQGNQPQHF TGTGCCATCAGCCCGGGACAGGGGAATCAGCCCCAGCATTTT
TRBJ1-6 . . TRBV27 CASSKTVYNSPLHF TGTGCCAGCAGTAAGACAGTCTATAATTCACCCCTCCACTTT
TRBJ2-7 TRBD2 . TRBV2 CASSELLAGAGYEQYF TGTGCCAGCAGTGAATTGCTAGCGGGAGCGGGGTACGAGCAGTACTTC
TRBJ2-2 TRBD2 . TRBV5-1 CASSPSGSDTGELFF TGCGCCAGCAGCCCAAGCGGGAGTGACACCGGGGAGCTGTTTTTT
TRBJ2-7 . . TRBV19 CASSGGPYEQYF TGTGCCAGTAGTGGTGGCCCCTACGAGCAGTACTTC
TRBJ1-2 TRBD1 once TRBV19 CASSRRTGALTMGYTF TGTGCCAGTAGTAGAAGAACAGGGGCGCTTACTATGGGCTACACCTTC
TRBJ1-6 . few TRBV3-1/TRBV3-2 CASSPSGGSPLHF TGTGCCAGCAGCCCCTCCGGAGGTTCACCCCTCCACTTT
TRBJ1-5 . . TRBV7-7 CASSSLGRQDSNQPQHF TGTGCCAGCAGCTCGTTAGGGAGGCAGGATAGCAATCAGCCCCAGCATTTT
TRBJ2-3 TRBD2 . TRBV7-2 CASSFRLALRPTDTQYF TGTGCCAGCAGCTTCCGACTAGCGCTGAGGCCCACAGATACGCAGTATTTT
TRBJ1-5 TRBD1 . TRBV3-1/TRBV3-2 CASSQGTGRQPQHF TGTGCCAGCAGCCAAGGGACAGGGAGGCAGCCCCAGCATTTT
TRBJ1-2 . . TRBV29-1 CSVGGGRGQNYGYTF TGCAGCGTGGGGGGAGGCCGGGGCCAAAACTATGGCTACACCTTC
TRBJ2-5 TRBD2 . TRBV11-2 CASSILAGGTQETQYF TGTGCCAGCAGCATTCTAGCGGGGGGGACCCAAGAGACCCAGTACTTC
TRBJ1-1 . . TRBV5-1 CASSLGQRNTEAFF TGCGCCAGCAGCTTGGGACAGCGGAACACTGAAGCTTTCTTT
TRBJ1-5 . few TRBV5-4 CASSLGAGKNQPQHF TGTGCCAGCAGCTTGGGTGCAGGGAAGAATCAGCCCCAGCATTTT
TRBJ2-1 TRBD2 . TRBV9 CASSPSGRGNYNEQFF TGTGCCAGCAGCCCCTCAGGGCGGGGGAACTACAATGAGCAGTTCTTC
TRBJ2-7 TRBD1 . TRBV27 CASSLLGDRGYEQYF TGTGCCAGCAGTTTATTAGGGGACAGGGGCTACGAGCAGTACTTC
TRBJ1-5 TRBD1 . TRBV30 CAWSGTALSNQPQHF TGTGCCTGGAGCGGGACAGCCCTAAGCAATCAGCCCCAGCATTTT
TRBJ2-2 . . TRBV12-5 CASGFYPLQLNTGELFF TGTGCTAGTGGTTTTTACCCATTACAGCTAAACACCGGGGAGCTGTTTTTT
TRBJ2-1 TRBD2 . TRBV15 CATSSRSGGVNEQFF TGTGCCACCAGCAGTCGTAGCGGGGGAGTCAATGAGCAGTTCTTC
TRBJ1-2 . . TRBV29-1 CSVAHRQSYGYTF TGCAGCGTTGCCCACCGACAGAGCTATGGCTACACCTTC
TRBJ2-7 TRBD2 . TRBV7-3 CASSPRLAGTYEQYF TGTGCCAGCAGCCCAAGACTAGCGGGGACCTACGAGCAGTACTTC
TRBJ2-7 TRBD2 . TRBV14 CASSPGTSSSYEQYF TGTGCCAGCAGCCCAGGGACTAGCAGTTCCTACGAGCAGTACTTC
TRBJ1-5 . . TRBV19 CASSITIRDIYSNQPQHF TGTGCCAGTAGTATAACCATCCGGGACATTTATAGCAATCAGCCCCAGCATTTT
TRBJ2-5 . once TRBV3-1/TRBV3-2 CASSQERRLERETQYF TGTGCCAGCAGCCAAGAAAGGAGACTAGAGAGAGAGACCCAGTACTTC
TRBJ2-2 . . TRBV30 CAWSVRSGGELFF TGTGCCTGGAGTGTACGATCGGGTGGGGAGCTGTTTTTT
TRBJ2-2 TRBD1 . TRBV11-2 CASSFLRTGITGELFF TGTGCCAGCAGCTTCCTTCGGACAGGGATCACCGGGGAGCTGTTTTTT
TRBJ1-2 . . TRBV19 CASSFKIYGYTF TGTGCCAGTAGTTTCAAAATCTATGGCTACACCTTC
TRBJ2-2 TRBD2 . TRBV7-3 CASSLNPGLAGNTGELFF TGTGCCAGCAGCTTAAACCCCGGACTAGCGGGGAACACCGGGGAGCTGTTTTTT
TRBJ1-1 . . TRBV2 CASTRDKNTEAFF TGTGCCAGCACCCGGGACAAGAACACTGAAGCTTTCTTT
TRBJ2-4 TRBD2 . TRBV11-2 CASSFAGGLPGLAKNIQYF TGTGCCAGCAGCTTCGCGGGGGGATTACCGGGCCTAGCCAAAAACATTCAGTACTTC
TRBJ2-2 . once TRBV19 CASSTARQTNTGELFF TGTGCCAGTAGTACAGCCAGGCAGACGAACACCGGGGAGCTGTTTTTT
TRBJ2-7 TRBD2 . TRBV18 CASSPPSGSGIPYEQYF TGTGCCAGCTCACCACCGAGCGGTAGCGGGATTCCCTACGAGCAGTACTTC
TRBJ2-5 TRBD2 . TRBV6-1 CASSEAGGGAGGFQETQYF TGTGCCAGCAGTGAAGCCGGGGGTGGAGCGGGAGGGTTTCAAGAGACCCAGTACTTC
TRBJ1-5 . once TRBV6-1 CASSDRGQQPQHF TGTGCCAGCAGTGATAGGGGCCAACAGCCCCAGCATTTT